The 14 T cell receptor beta chains presented below share a single source sample, sequenced in a study of graft-versus-host responses after intestinal transplantation. Their antigen targets remain unknown. Using immunoSEQ multiplex PCR, the repertoire was profiled, and TCRdb retains in-frame clones only, with some absent. The repertoire consists of approximately 70,000 clones, with 89% occurring once and the leading ten covering around 2.6%. The sequences come from unstimulated CD8+ T cells sorted from spleen or lymph node cells, collected before intestinal transplant. The receptors originated from a human donor who received an intestinal transplant.

The rearrangement joins TRBV27 to TRBJ2-3; 11 nucleotides agree with TRBD2. J was trimmed by 2 bases and V by 6 bases; bases with no gene match: 7. The germline CDR1 and CDR2 sequences are MNHEY and SMNVEV (reference sequence). This CDR3 has 16 residues. The CDR3 DNA sequence: TGTGCCAGCAGACCACTAGCGGGGGAAGACACAGATACGCAGTATTTT. Translated: CASRPLAGEDTDTQYF.

This chain joins TRBV27 and TRBJ2-7, with 7 bases matching TRBD2. Germline CDR1 and CDR2: MNHEY and SMNVEV (reference sequence). This CDR3 contains 14 residues. V dropped 3 bases and J dropped 6; count of bases not matched to a gene: 8. Written as DNA, the CDR3 is TGTGCCAGCAGTTTTTCCGGGGGGACCAGCGAGCAGTACTTC. Translated, it gives CASSFSGGTSEQYF.

V usage is TRBV11-2 and J usage is TRBJ1-1; D is undetermined. Deletions cut 4 bases from V and 5 bases from J, with 11 bases between. This CDR3 is 13 amino acids long. Germline V gene lookup returns CDR1 SGHAT and CDR2 FQNNGV. The CDR3 DNA sequence: TGTGCCAGCAGCTCGGGTCGAGGGACTGAAGCTTTCTTT. It specifies CASSSGRGTEAFF. The full variable domain, rest sourced from reference TRBV11-2 and TRBJ1-1, is EAGVAQSPRYKIIEKRQSVAFWCNPISGHATLYWYQQILGQGPKLLIQFQNNGVVDDSQLPKDRFSAERLKGVDSTLKIQPAKLEDSAVYLCASSSGRGTEAFFGQGTRLTVV.

The rearrangement joins TRBV10-3 to TRBJ1-2; the match to TRBD1 covers 8 bases. This CDR3 contains 16 residues. Looked up from germline, CDR1 is ENHRY and CDR2 is SYGVKD. The V and J ends lost 3 bases and 6 bases, in that order; junction bases with no gene match: 12. This CDR3 is CAISDATGGSRDGYTF. CDR3 bases: TGTGCCATCAGTGATGCCACAGGGGGATCGCGCGATGGCTACACCTTC.

To note about this clone: Other DNA sequences in this specimen translate into the identical CDR3. The chain links TRBV4-1 to TRBJ2-2; the D gene is possibly TRBD2 (5 bases). V gave up 3 bases and J gave up 7 bases, with 21 bases separating them. Germline CDR1 and CDR2: MGHRA and YSYEKL. The CDR3 extends over 17 amino acids. The CDR3: CASSQRTPLSVGGELFF. For the CDR3, the DNA is TGCGCCAGCAGCCAGAGGACGCCGCTTAGCGTTGGCGGGGAGCTGTTTTTT.

This sequence joins TRBV7-2 and TRBJ1-3, with 7 bases that match TRBD1. CDR1 SGHTA and CDR2 FQGNSA come from the germline V gene. After removal of 5 bases from V and 0 bases from J, the junction contained 4 bases not matched to a gene. The CDR3 is 15 amino acids. The CDR3: CASSLDRSSGNTIYF. CDR3 in DNA: TGTGCCAGCAGCCTGGACAGGTCCTCTGGAAACACCATATATTTT. The complete variable domain, with remaining parts taken from reference TRBV7-2 and TRBJ1-3, reads GAGVSQSPSNKVTEKGKDVELRCDPISGHTALYWYRQSLGQGLEFLIYFQGNSAPDKSGLPSDRFSAERTGGSVSTLTIQRTQQEDSAVYLCASSLDRSSGNTIYFGEGSWLTVV.

Only one count was recorded for this clone. The chain couples TRBV5-1 to TRBJ2-7; 12 bases map to TRBD1. After removal of 4 bases from V and 2 bases from J, the junction contained 10 bases not matched to a gene. The CDR3 is 17 residues long. Per germline, CDR1 SGHRS and CDR2 YFSETQ. The CDR3 spells CASSNSGTGGPTYEQYF. CDR3 coding DNA: TGCGCCAGCAGCAATTCCGGGACAGGGGGCCCCACCTACGAGCAGTACTTC.

The chain joins TRBV15 to TRBJ2-5; the match to TRBD1 covers 8 bases. The CDR3 spans 16 residues. CDR1 and CDR2 from the germline V gene are LNHNV and YYDKDF (reference sequence). After removal of 0 bases from V and 5 bases from J, the junction contained 8 bases not matched to a gene. CDR3 loop: CATSRERAGQEETQYF. The CDR3 region has the DNA TGTGCCACCAGCAGAGAAAGGGCGGGACAGGAGGAGACCCAGTACTTC. Together with reference TRBV15 and TRBJ2-5, the CDR3 gives the full variable domain: DAMVIQNPRYQVTQFGKPVTLSCSQTLNHNVMYWYQQKSSQAPKLLFHYYDKDFNNEADTPDNFQSRRPNTSFCFLDIRSPGLGDTAMYLCATSRERAGQEETQYFGPGTRLLVL.

This clone was counted a few times. The chain uses TRBV9 and TRBJ2-2; 8 bases match TRBD1. V trimming: 3 bases; J trimming: 0 bases; junction bases outside the gene matches: 1. The CDR3 contains 15 residues. The germline CDR1 and CDR2 sequences are SGDLS and YYNGEE. CDR3 coding DNA: TGTGCCAGCAGCGCAGGGGGCCCGAACACCGGGGAGCTGTTTTTT. Its protein product is CASSAGGPNTGELFF.

V is TRBV27 and J is TRBJ2-1; 13 nucleotides align to TRBD2. V lost 2 bases to trimming and J lost 10 bases; unmatched junction nucleotides: 5. This CDR3 region has 15 residues. CDR1 is MNHEY and CDR2 is SMNVEV in the germline V gene (reference sequence). CDR3 loop: CASSLGLAGVREQFF. DNA for the CDR3: TGTGCCAGCAGTTTAGGACTAGCGGGAGTTCGAGAGCAGTTCTTC.

For the CDR3, the DNA is TGTGCCAGCAGCTTTGGGGCGGGAGCTGGAAACACCATATATTTT. This translates into CASSFGAGAGNTIYF. The genes are TRBV5-6 and TRBJ1-3; weak D call: TRBD1 (5 bases). There are 15 residues in the CDR3. Trimming stripped 2 bases from V and 2 bases from J, with 11 bases between. Germline V gene data show CDR1 as SGHDT and CDR2 as YYEEEE.

The chain links TRBV5-4 to TRBJ2-7; 8 bases line up with TRBD2. V shed 1 base, J shed 2 bases, and the junction held 11 bases outside the gene matches. This CDR3 has 17 residues. Germline CDR1 is SGHNT and CDR2 is YYREEE (reference sequence). The CDR3 region has the DNA TGTGCCAGCAGCTTGACAGCGGGGGAGGGATGGCCCTACGAGCAGTACTTC. It encodes CASSLTAGEGWPYEQYF.

The sample holds one count of this clone. The CDR3 protein is CACTKTGATEAFF. CDR3 in DNA: TGCGCCTGCACCAAGACAGGGGCGACTGAAGCTTTCTTT. V gene TRBV5-1 combines with J gene TRBJ1-1; the match to TRBD1 covers 8 bases. The CDR3 totals 13 residues. The germline V gene has CDR1 SGHRS and CDR2 YFSETQ. The trim removed 10 bases at V and 5 bases at J, leaving 10 bases unmatched.

V and J are TRBV5-6 and TRBJ1-1, with TRBD1 matching over 7 bases. The CDR3 covers 15 residues. Germline CDR1 is SGHDT and CDR2 is YYEEEE. The V segment lost 4 bases and the J segment 4 bases; nucleotides outside the gene matches: 10. The CDR3 loop is CASSVGGQMSTEAFF. In DNA, the CDR3 is TGTGCCAGCAGCGTGGGGGGACAGATGAGCACTGAAGCTTTCTTT.